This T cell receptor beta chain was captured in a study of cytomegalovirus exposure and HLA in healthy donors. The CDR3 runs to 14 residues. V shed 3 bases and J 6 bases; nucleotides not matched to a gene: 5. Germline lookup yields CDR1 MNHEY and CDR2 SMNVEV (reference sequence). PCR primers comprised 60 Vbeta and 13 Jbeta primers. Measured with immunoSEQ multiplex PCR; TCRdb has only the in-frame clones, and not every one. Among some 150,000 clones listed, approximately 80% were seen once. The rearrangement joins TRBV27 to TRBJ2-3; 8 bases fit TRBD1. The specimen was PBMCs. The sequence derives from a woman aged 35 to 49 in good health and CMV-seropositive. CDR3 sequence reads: CASSLQGAGDTQYF. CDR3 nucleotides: TGTGCCAGCAGTTTGCAGGGGGCGGGGGATACGCAGTATTTT.